This T cell receptor beta chain was captured in a study of technical replicates of blood from a few donors. This clone was counted a single time. Repertoires were generated with immunoSEQ multiplex PCR, while TCRdb's copy carries only in-frame clones and drops some. The sample lists more than 75,000 clones; 90% to 95% were seen once. Sequenced: T cells isolated from PBMCs. This sequence was found in a human donor in good health.

The CDR3 reads CSVERPDFYNEQFF. DNA of the CDR3: TGCAGCGTTGAAAGGCCCGACTTTTACAATGAGCAGTTCTTC. The chain employs TRBV29-1 and TRBJ2-1; D remains ambiguous. Trimming took 2 bases from V and 4 from J, leaving 12 bases between them. Germline assignment: CDR1 SQVTM and CDR2 ANQGSEA. CDR3 length: 14 amino acids.